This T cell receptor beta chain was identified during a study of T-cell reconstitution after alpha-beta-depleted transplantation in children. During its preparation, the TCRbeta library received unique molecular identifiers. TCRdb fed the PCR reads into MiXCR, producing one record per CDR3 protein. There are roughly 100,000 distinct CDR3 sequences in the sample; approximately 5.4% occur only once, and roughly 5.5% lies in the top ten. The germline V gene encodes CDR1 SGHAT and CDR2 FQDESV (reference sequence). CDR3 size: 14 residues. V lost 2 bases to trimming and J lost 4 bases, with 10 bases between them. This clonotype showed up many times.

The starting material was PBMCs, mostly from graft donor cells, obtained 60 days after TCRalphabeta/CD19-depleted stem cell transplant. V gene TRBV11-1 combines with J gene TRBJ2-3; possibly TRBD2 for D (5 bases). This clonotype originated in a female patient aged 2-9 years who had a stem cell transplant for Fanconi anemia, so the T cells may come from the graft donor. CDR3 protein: CASSLSGIADTQYF. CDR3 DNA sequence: TGTGCCAGCAGCTTATCGGGGATTGCAGATACGCAGTATTTT.